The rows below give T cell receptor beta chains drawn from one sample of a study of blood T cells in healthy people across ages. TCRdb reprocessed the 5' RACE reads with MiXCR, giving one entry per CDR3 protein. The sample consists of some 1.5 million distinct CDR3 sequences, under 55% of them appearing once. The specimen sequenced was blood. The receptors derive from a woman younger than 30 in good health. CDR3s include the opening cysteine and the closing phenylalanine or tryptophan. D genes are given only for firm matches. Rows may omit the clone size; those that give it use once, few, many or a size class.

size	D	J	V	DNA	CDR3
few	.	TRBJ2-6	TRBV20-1	TGCAGTGCTCGCGGCCTCTCTGGGGCCAACGTCCTGACTTTC	CSARGLSGANVLTF
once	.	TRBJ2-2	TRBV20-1	TGCAGCGCGTCAGGGGAAAACACCGGGGAGCTGTTTTTT	CSASGENTGELFF
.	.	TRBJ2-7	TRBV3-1	TGTGCCAGCAGCCACGTCAACCTCTACAATGAGCAGTACTTC	CASSHVNLYNEQYF
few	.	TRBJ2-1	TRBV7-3	TGTGCCAGCAGCTTAAGGGCGGACAGCCCTTTGGGGCAGTTCTTC	CASSLRADSPLGQFF
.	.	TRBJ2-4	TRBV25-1	TGTGCCAGGGCTGTACTTCTAGCCAAAAACATTCAGTACTTC	CARAVLLAKNIQYF
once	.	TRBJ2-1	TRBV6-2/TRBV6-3	TGTGCCAGCAGTCCGCTAGCGAAGATACCTTACAATGAGCAGTTCTTC	CASSPLAKIPYNEQFF
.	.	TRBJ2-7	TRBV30	TGTGCCTGGAGTGTACCCCGGCTTAGATCCTACGAGCAGTACTTC	CAWSVPRLRSYEQYF
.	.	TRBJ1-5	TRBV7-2	TGTGCCAGCAGTCTTCGGGGGATTAGCAATCAGCCCCAGCATTTT	CASSLRGISNQPQHF
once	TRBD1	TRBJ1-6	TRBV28	TGTGCCAGCAGTTTATTGACAGGGGCTACCTATAATTCACCCCTCCACTTT	CASSLLTGATYNSPLHF
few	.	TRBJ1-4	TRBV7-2	TGTGCCAGCAGCTCAGGGGCGGGGGTAAAACTGTTTTTT	CASSSGAGVKLFF
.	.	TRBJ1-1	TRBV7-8	TGTGCCAGCAGCTTAAGTAGCTTACCCACTGAAGCTTTCTTT	CASSLSSLPTEAFF
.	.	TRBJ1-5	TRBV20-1	TGCAGTGCCCTAAAGGGGAATAGCAATCAGCCCCAGCATTTT	CSALKGNSNQPQHF
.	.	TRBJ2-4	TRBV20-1	TGCAGTGCTAGAGAGCGGCAGATACTAGCCAAAAACATTCAGTACTTC	CSARERQILAKNIQYF
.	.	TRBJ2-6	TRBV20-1	TGCAGTGCTTTTCAGGGGAATGGGGCCAACGTCCTGACTTTC	CSAFQGNGANVLTF
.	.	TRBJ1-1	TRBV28	TGTGCCAGCAGTTCCTTACAGGCGTCTCTGAACACTGAAGCTTTCTTT	CASSSLQASLNTEAFF
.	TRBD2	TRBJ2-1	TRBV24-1	TGTGCCACCAGTGAGGGGACTAGCGGGGGGTACAATGAGCAGTTCTTC	CATSEGTSGGYNEQFF
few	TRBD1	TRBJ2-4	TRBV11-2	TGTGCCAGCAGCCACCCCGGGACAGGGTCCAAAAACATTCAGTACTTC	CASSHPGTGSKNIQYF
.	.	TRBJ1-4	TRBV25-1	TGTGCCAGCAGTGTAAAAGGGTATGATGAAAAACTGTTTTTT	CASSVKGYDEKLFF
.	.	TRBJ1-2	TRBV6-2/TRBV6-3	TGTGCCAGCAGCAAAATTAACCGGGAAAATACAAACTATGGCTACACCTTC	CASSKINRENTNYGYTF
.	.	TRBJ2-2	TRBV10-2	TGCGCCAGCAGTGGATACAGGAACACCGGGGAACTGTTTTTT	CASSGYRNTGELFF